This T cell receptor (beta chain) emerged from a study of blood T cell repertoires in COVID-19. This clone showed up just a few times. Sequencing was performed with immunoSEQ multiplex PCR; in TCRdb, only in-frame clones are kept and a portion is missing. The sample shows 90,000 or so clones, 89% of them seen only once. V was trimmed by 4 bases and J by 5 bases, leaving 12 bases between them. The CDR3 sequence is 13 residues long. The germline CDR1 and CDR2 sequences are SGHTA and FQGNSA. V and J are TRBV7-2 and TRBJ2-7, with D perhaps TRBD1 (6 bases). This clonotype originated in an elderly woman with active COVID-19. The sequencing input was peripheral blood. The CDR3 reads CASSSLYRDEQYF. The CDR3 DNA follows: TGTGCCAGCAGCTCGTTATACAGGGACGAGCAGTACTTC.